The present entry profiles one T cell receptor beta chain with its context. Germline V lookup: CDR1 SGHVS, CDR2 FQNEAQ. This CDR3 spans 14 amino acids. With 1 base removed from V and 3 bases from J, the gap between germline ends came to 8 bases. In the original analysis: Nucleated cell counts were estimated from reference gene primer amplification. TCRdb's table, derived via immunoSEQ multiplex PCR, lists solely in-frame clones and lacks some. V, J and clone size reflect that table, while D and trimming were determined from the DNA. Seen here are approximately 200,000 clones, roughly nine tenths observed once, and the top ten hold less than 14%. This entry belongs to a study of blood T cell repertoires in COVID-19.

The rearrangement joins TRBV7-8 to TRBJ2-3; no reliable D call. This TCR came from a young man who had recovered from COVID-19. The sample was PBMCs or T cells enriched from blood (not recorded which). CDR3 amino acids: CASSLDRHTDTQYF. CDR3 DNA sequence: TGTGCCAGCAGCTTAGATCGACATACAGATACGCAGTATTTT.